Listed here are 27 T cell receptor beta chains from one sample, sequenced in a study of molecular identifiers for immune sequencing clone quantification. MiXCR, run by TCRdb on the PCR reads, gives a single entry per CDR3 protein. The sample includes fewer than 100,000 distinct CDR3 sequences, 21% of them seen just once. Material: naive CD8+ T cells from blood, with Jurkat cell RNA spiked in. The subset is: FACS-sorted CD8+CD4-CCR7+CD45RA+ naive T cells. Every receptor here comes from a human donor in good health. Some libraries in this study had Jurkat cell RNA spiked in.

Many counts were recorded for this clonotype. This chain joins TRBV5-4 and TRBJ2-7; 9 positions match TRBD2. CDR3 size: 15 residues. Germline values: CDR1 SGHNT, CDR2 YYREEE (reference sequence). J was trimmed by 2 bases and V by 0 bases; bases with no gene match: 3. The CDR3 region is CASSLAAGGTYEQYF. The CDR3 DNA reads as TGTGCCAGCAGCTTGGCTGCGGGAGGGACCTACGAGCAGTACTTC.

This clonotype came up many times. The V and J genes are TRBV5-8 and TRBJ1-1; possible D gene TRBD1, 5 bases. Trimming left V 4 bases short and J 9 bases short, with 16 bases between. The CDR3 totals 13 residues. Germline CDR1 is SGHTS and CDR2 is YDEGEE. Here the CDR3 DNA reads TGTGCCAGCAGCCTCCGGGACGACCATCAAGCTTTCTTT. Its protein product is CASSLRDDHQAFF.

This clonotype was counted only a few times. A much larger clone differs by one base, so this may be a read error. J is TRBJ2-3 and V is TRBV10-2; D is perhaps TRBD1 or TRBD2 (7 bases each). CDR3 length: 12 residues. Per germline, CDR1 WSHSY and CDR2 SAAADI. CDR3 loop: CASKGGTDTQCF. Written as DNA, the CDR3 is TGCGCCAGCAAGGGGGGGACAGATACGCAGTGTTTT.

This clonotype was detected only a few times. V and J are TRBV6-1 and TRBJ1-1; perhaps TRBD1 as D (6 bases). The CDR3 contains 13 residues. The germline V gene encodes CDR1 MNHNS and CDR2 SASEGT. Trimming took off 11 bases at V and 5 bases at J, with 18 bases between the two ends. The CDR3 nucleotides are TGTGCCGGCCGGGACACCGCGAATACTGAAGCTTTCTTT. Its translation: CAGRDTANTEAFF.

This clonotype has ten or more counts. The chain carries TRBV5-6 and TRBJ1-1; TRBD1 aligns across 8 bases. The CDR3 runs 17 residues. The germline gives CDR1 SGHDT, CDR2 YYEEEE. V lost 1 base to trimming and J lost 4 bases; unmatched junction nucleotides: 12. This CDR3 reads CASSLLTGGVGSTEAFF. The CDR3 bases are TGTGCCAGCAGCTTGTTAACAGGGGGAGTAGGGAGCACTGAAGCTTTCTTT.

This clonotype was seen ten or more times. V is TRBV10-3 and J is TRBJ1-6; D is possibly TRBD1 (6 bases). This CDR3 has 14 amino acids. V gave up 0 bases and J gave up 10 bases, with 10 bases separating them. Germline assignment: CDR1 ENHRY and CDR2 SYGVKD. The CDR3 sequence is CAISESGASSPLHF. Here the CDR3 DNA reads TGTGCCATCAGTGAGTCGGGGGCCAGCTCACCCCTCCACTTT.

The chain recombines TRBV20-1 with TRBJ2-7; 7 nucleotides line up with TRBD2. CDR1 and CDR2 from the germline V gene are DFQATT and SNEGSKA (reference sequence). This CDR3 comprises 18 residues. The V and J ends lost 1 base and 2 bases, in that order; junction bases with no gene match: 17. DNA of the CDR3: TGCAGTGCTAGAGCCCCGGGCCAGACCGGGACTAACCCCTACGAGCAGTACTTC. Translated: CSARAPGQTGTNPYEQYF.

Remarks on this clonotype: Just one base apart from a much larger clone, this may be a read error. This rearrangement joins TRBV3-1 to TRBJ2-2; D call uncertain. The CDR3 is 14 residues long. Germline V gene lookup returns CDR1 LGHDT and CDR2 YNNKEL (reference sequence). In DNA form, the CDR3 reads TGTGTCAGCAGCCAAGTGGAATTGACCGGGGAGCTGTTTTTT. This codes for CVSSQVELTGELFF.

DNA of the CDR3: TGTGCCAGCAGCACCTCCGGGACAGACTATGGCTACACCTTC. It is translated as CASSTSGTDYGYTF. This rearrangement joins TRBV7-9 to TRBJ1-2; 7 bases are a match to TRBD1. The CDR3 length is 14 residues. Germline values: CDR1 SEHNR, CDR2 FQNEAQ (reference sequence). V shed 5 bases, J shed 3 bases, and the junction held 6 bases outside the gene matches.

This clonotype has a handful of counts. The chain employs TRBV20-1 and TRBJ2-7, with TRBD2 as a possible D gene (6 bases). Germline-derived CDR1 and CDR2 are DFQATT and SNEGSKA (reference sequence). CDR3 length: 13 residues. The V end lost 0 bases, the J end lost 3 bases, and 9 bases lay between the germline ends. The CDR3 coding sequence is TGCAGTGCTAGAGAGGGGGGATACTACGAGCAGTACTTC. Protein sequence: CSAREGGYYEQYF.

Concerning this clonotype: Since the CDR3 does not end with the conserved phenylalanine or tryptophan, this likely comes from a read error. The CDR3 here is CASSLSGSSYEQYS. DNA of the CDR3: TGTGCCAGCAGCTTGTCCGGGAGCTCCTACGAGCAGTACTCC. This rearrangement joins TRBV5-3 to TRBJ2-7; the D gene is possibly TRBD2 (6 bases). TRBV5-3 is noted as an ORF with a role that remains uncertain. This CDR3 has 14 amino acids.

This clonotype was seen more than once but under ten times. The chain couples TRBV5-4 to TRBJ1-1, with 7 positions matching TRBD1. V trimming: 3 bases; J trimming: 0 bases; junction bases outside the gene matches: 2. The CDR3 totals 14 residues. Germline loops: CDR1 SGHNT, CDR2 YYREEE (reference sequence). CDR3 amino acids: CASSWTGVNTEAFF. The CDR3 nucleotides are TGTGCCAGCAGCTGGACAGGAGTGAACACTGAAGCTTTCTTT.

To note about this clonotype: A read error may be the cause here, since a much bigger clone is one base away. The final CDR3 position lacks the conserved phenylalanine or tryptophan, pointing to a likely read error. This chain connects TRBV4-3 to TRBJ1-4, with D perhaps TRBD1 (5 bases). CDR1 LGHNA and CDR2 YSLEER come from the germline V gene. The CDR3 runs 18 residues. Trimming left V 0 bases short and J 5 bases short, with 19 bases between. The CDR3 loop reads CASSQDGRAGGLNEKLFY. The CDR3 bases are TGCGCCAGCAGCCAAGATGGCAGGGCTGGGGGTTTGAATGAAAAACTGTTTTAT.

To note about this clonotype: With a much larger clone just one base away, this may be a read error. V usage is TRBV7-6 and J usage is TRBJ2-7; tentatively, D is TRBD2 (7 bases). V was cut by 8 bases and J by 7 bases, with 15 bases left in between. The CDR3 runs 12 residues. CDR1 SGHVS and CDR2 FNYEAQ come from the germline V gene. The CDR3 bases are TGTGCCAGCGGATCGGAGGGGGGGGAGCAGTACTTC. The encoded protein is CASGSEGGEQYF.

This clonotype was seen a handful of times. This CDR3 is CASSLYATSGNEQFF. Written as DNA, the CDR3 is TGTGCCAGCAGCTTATACGCGACTAGCGGGAATGAGCAGTTCTTC. This chain connects TRBV5-4 to TRBJ2-1, with 10 bases fitting TRBD2. Trimming at V came to 2 bases and at J to 7 bases, leaving 6 bases not matched to a gene. The CDR3 has 15 amino acids. Germline CDR1 reads SGHNT; CDR2 reads YYREEE (reference sequence).

This clonotype was seen ten or more times. For the CDR3, the DNA is TGTGCCAGCAGTTTCTCCGGGAAAGAGACCCAGTACTTC. Protein: CASSFSGKETQYF. The chain couples TRBV28 to TRBJ2-5, with D possibly TRBD2 on 5 matching bases. The CDR3 sequence is 13 residues long. Germline assignment: CDR1 MDHEN and CDR2 SYDVKM. The V end was cut by 3 bases, the J end by 3 bases, with 8 bases between.

The V gene is TRBV20-1, the J gene TRBJ2-2; D ambiguous. The V and J ends lost 3 bases and 1 base respectively, with 15 bases between them. Germline lookup yields CDR1 DFQATT and CDR2 SNEGSKA (reference sequence). The CDR3 contains 16 residues. The CDR3, as DNA: TGCAGTGCTAGGGCCATCAAAGGCTTGAACACCGGGGAGCTGTTTTTT. The encoded protein is CSARAIKGLNTGELFF.

In its sample, this clonotype was seen many times. The V and J genes are TRBV5-1 and TRBJ2-1; the D is unclear. Germline V gene data show CDR1 as SGHRS and CDR2 as YFSETQ. The CDR3 runs 12 residues. V was cut by 7 bases and J by 6 bases, with 11 bases left in between. CDR3: CASYRSSNEQFF. In nucleotides, the CDR3 is TGCGCCAGCTACAGATCCAGCAATGAGCAGTTCTTC.

V and J are TRBV12-3 or TRBV12-4 and TRBJ2-7, with D possibly being TRBD1 (5 bases). With 4 bases removed from V and 7 bases from J, the gap between germline ends came to 14 bases. This CDR3 contains 13 residues. CDR3 DNA: TGTGCCAGCAGTTCTTTTGGGGCGAAAGAGCAGTACTTC. This codes for CASSSFGAKEQYF.

This chain links TRBV13 with TRBJ1-1; D unclear. V lost 0 bases, J lost 3 bases, and 11 bases lay in between. The CDR3 covers 15 residues. Germline V gene data show CDR1 as PRHDT and CDR2 as FYEKMQ (reference sequence). The CDR3 nucleotides read TGTGCCAGCAGCTTAGGCGGCCCTGGGCACACTGAAGCTTTCTTT. Translated, it gives CASSLGGPGHTEAFF.

This clonotype was counted a few times. The chain couples TRBV27 to TRBJ1-4; D remains ambiguous. V was clipped by 5 bases and J by 6 bases, with 22 bases between them. Germline CDR1 MNHEY, CDR2 SMNVEV (reference sequence). CDR3 length: 17 amino acids. The CDR3 is CASSPLVVGGLHEKLFF. The CDR3, as DNA: TGTGCCAGCAGTCCCCTCGTTGTGGGCGGGCTTCATGAAAAACTGTTTTTT.

This clonotype was seen at least ten times. V gene TRBV6-2 or TRBV6-3 combines with J gene TRBJ2-7, with unresolved D. Germline CDR1 reads MNHEY; CDR2 reads SVGEGT. The CDR3 extends over 12 amino acids. V was shortened by 2 bases and J by 4 bases, with 6 bases between the two germline ends. Written as DNA, the CDR3 is TGTGCCAGCAGTTACGATGGTTACGAGCAGTACTTC. Translation: CASSYDGYEQYF.

This clonotype was counted only a few times. J is TRBJ2-1 and V is TRBV28; 12 bases line up with TRBD2. Germline-derived CDR1 and CDR2 are MDHEN and SYDVKM. V lost 7 bases and J lost 2; bases outside the gene matches: 15. The CDR3 extends over 19 amino acids. CDR3: CASTVGLAGGGRAYNEQFF. The CDR3 DNA reads as TGTGCCAGCACCGTGGGACTAGCGGGCGGCGGGCGGGCCTACAATGAGCAGTTCTTC.

This clonotype has only a few counts. This sequence joins TRBV20-1 and TRBJ1-2, with D perhaps matching TRBD1 (5 bases). This CDR3 spans 15 amino acids. Trimming removed 5 bases at V and 0 bases at J, with 16 bases between. Germline V gives CDR1 DFQATT, CDR2 SNEGSKA (reference sequence). CDR3 in amino acids: CSAHQGWGSNYGYTF. In DNA form, the CDR3 reads TGCAGTGCTCACCAGGGTTGGGGTTCTAACTATGGCTACACCTTC.

This clonotype has a handful of counts. V and J are TRBV7-3 and TRBJ2-1; 9 bases align to TRBD2. The CDR3 has 16 amino acids. Germline values: CDR1 SGHTA, CDR2 FQGTGA. Germline trimming cut 0 bases from V and 7 bases from J; bases unmatched to any gene: 7. CDR3 amino acids: CASSLTAGGLVNEQFF. The CDR3 region has the DNA TGTGCCAGCAGCTTAACGGCGGGAGGGCTGGTAAATGAGCAGTTCTTC.

This clonotype was counted many times. The V and J genes are TRBV12-3 or TRBV12-4 and TRBJ2-3; D ambiguous. The CDR3 is 15 residues long. Between the trimmed V and J ends, which lost 2 bases and 6 bases, there was a span of 15 bases. The CDR3 DNA reads as TGTGCCAGCAGTTTATGGGCAATCAGTTCCGATACGCAGTATTTT. It specifies CASSLWAISSDTQYF.

The chain employs TRBV4-2 and TRBJ1-2, with a tentative D call TRBD1 (6 bases). The ends were cut back, 0 bases at V and 4 bases at J, with 21 bases in the middle. The germline CDR1 and CDR2 sequences are LGHNA and YNFKEQ. This CDR3 contains 18 residues. The CDR3: CASSQEGSRTVKPYGYTF. CDR3 DNA: TGTGCCAGCAGCCAAGAGGGGTCCAGGACAGTAAAACCCTATGGCTACACCTTC.